This TCR beta chain was observed in a study of CD8 T cells in ankylosing spondylitis (dated by TCRdb to the late 2010s). In terms of the full investigation: To find TCR variants linked to disease, the study profiled T cell receptor beta repertoires in ankylosing spondylitis patients and healthy donors. The whole study cohort included 90 to 120 healthy donors and around 24 ankylosing spondylitis patients. Peripheral blood samples were taken, and synovial fluid was additionally collected from ankylosing spondylitis patients.

The investigation overall reported the following: The disease-linked clones were reported as significantly enriched in matched synovial fluid samples from ankylosing spondylitis patients. Some of the motif variants had been reported before in the synovial fluid and blood of reactive arthritis patients, a finding that suggests common disease-initiation mechanisms. A CD8+ phenotype was shown by the disease-linked clones, which were found at relatively low frequencies in peripheral blood. A TCR beta motif of 7 or 8 highly homologous amino acid variants appeared characteristic of blood from ankylosing spondylitis patients.

This clonotype has more than one count but fewer than ten. No cognate antigen has been identified for it. Nothing much larger sits one base from this clone, and base qualities are not available. Reads for this sample came from an Illumina HiSeq 2500. Quantitative 5'-RACE with molecular barcodes was used to prepare TCR beta libraries. The source study handled its data this way. Disease-linked TCR variants were identified with a new computational method built on a probabilistic model of VDJ rearrangement. In-frame beta chains were kept once TCRdb had trimmed the public reads at Q25 with fastp and called clones with MiXCR. Each CDR3 protein gets just one entry, which takes the most common genes and DNA from the rows behind it. The V and J calls shown here were made by TCRdb, not taken from the authors' results. Present in this sample are 250,000 to 350,000 distinct CDR3 sequences, 15% to 25% of which were seen just once. The ten largest make up around 8% of the sample.

CDR1 SGHRS and CDR2 YFSETQ were looked up in the germline V gene. V lost 0 bases and J lost 6 bases; the stretch between them is 19 bases long. Including the terminal cysteine and valine, the CDR3 comprises 16 residues. Of the read, only the CDR3 DNA is kept; its 48 bases are in frame from base 1. Material: blood, either unsorted or a sorted T cell fraction (not recorded which). Recombination joined TRBV5-1 with TRBJ2-7, with no reliable assignment of the D segment. This receptor was obtained from a male donor with ankylosing spondylitis or in good health (not recorded which). CDR3 region: CASSLEAVFEVCEQYV. The bases are TGCGCCAGCAGCTTGGAGGCCGTCTTCGAGGTTTGCGAGCAGTACGTC.